These T cell receptor beta chains were read from a single sample in a study of blood T cell repertoires in COVID-19. Using immunoSEQ multiplex PCR, the repertoire was profiled, and TCRdb retains in-frame clones only, with some absent. The sample contains 30,000 to 40,000 clones, just under 75% of which appear only once. Sample: peripheral blood. The receptor set was obtained from a man aged 70-80 years with COVID-19, enrolled during active disease. Each CDR3 is given with its conserved first and last residue. The D gene is left open where the match is weak. Clone sizes are given selectively: once, few, many, or a class where the clone is expanded.

d_call	v_call	j_call	clone_size	cdr3_nt	cdr3_aa
TRBD1	TRBV11-2	TRBJ2-7	.	TGTGCCAGCAGCTTAAAAAGGACAGGGGACTATGAGCAGTACTTC	CASSLKRTGDYEQYF
.	TRBV5-1	TRBJ2-1	.	TGCGCCAGCAGTATCACAGGGTCTAGCTCCTACAATGAGCAGTTCTTC	CASSITGSSSYNEQFF
TRBD2	TRBV14	TRBJ2-7	.	TGTGCCAGCAGCCAACTAGCGGGGGGTTCCTACGAGCAGTACTTC	CASSQLAGGSYEQYF
.	TRBV6-1	TRBJ2-3	.	TGTGCCAGCAGTGAAGCGGGAGGCCACACAGATACGCAGTATTTT	CASSEAGGHTDTQYF
.	TRBV7-2	TRBJ1-2	few	TGTGCCAGCAGCTTAGAGGGGCGAGCGTTTGATGGCTACACCTTC	CASSLEGRAFDGYTF
.	TRBV2	TRBJ1-1	medium-sized	TGTGCCAGCAGCCGCAGGGTCCAGAACACTGAAGCTTTCTTT	CASSRRVQNTEAFF
.	TRBV7-8	TRBJ2-4	.	TGTGCCAGCAGCTTAATTACAGGGCTAGCCAAAAACATTCAGTACTTC	CASSLITGLAKNIQYF
TRBD1	TRBV7-7	TRBJ2-7	few	TGTGCTAGCAGCCCGGACAGGGGCCACGAGCAGTACTTC	CASSPDRGHEQYF
.	TRBV10-2	TRBJ1-6	.	TGCGCCAGCAGTGAGTCGACGGGTTCACCCCTCCACTTT	CASSESTGSPLHF
.	TRBV5-1	TRBJ1-3	.	TGCGCCAGCAGCTTGCATCCAGGAAACACCATATATTTT	CASSLHPGNTIYF
.	TRBV29-1	TRBJ2-5	.	TGCAGCGTCACGACAGCGGGTGGCGTCTCCCAGTACTTC	CSVTTAGGVSQYF
.	TRBV18	TRBJ1-5	once	TGTGCCAGCTCACCACGGCGCGGGACCGAGGATCAGCCCCAGCATTTT	CASSPRRGTEDQPQHF
TRBD2	TRBV6-1	TRBJ2-3	.	TGTGCCAGCAGTGAAAAAGCGGGAGAAGCAGATACGCAGTATTTT	CASSEKAGEADTQYF
.	TRBV5-1	TRBJ2-2	once	TGCGCCAGCAGCTTGATGTCTCGCGAGGGCGGGGAGCTGTTTTTT	CASSLMSREGGELFF
TRBD1	TRBV4-1	TRBJ2-3	.	TGCGCCAGCAGCCAAGGGACAGGGGTAGATACGCAGTATTTT	CASSQGTGVDTQYF
TRBD2	TRBV11-2	TRBJ2-7	.	TGTGCCAGCAGCTTTCAAGGACTAGCGGGGGGGCGTGCCGAGCAGTACTTC	CASSFQGLAGGRAEQYF
TRBD1	TRBV28	TRBJ1-2	.	TGTGCCAGCAGTTGGCTAGGGGGCGGTGGCTACACCTTC	CASSWLGGGGYTF
.	TRBV6-2/TRBV6-3	TRBJ2-7	.	TGTGCCAGCAGTTACTCCGCGACACACCCCTACGAGCAGTACTTC	CASSYSATHPYEQYF
.	TRBV27	TRBJ1-1	few	TGTGCCAGCAGTTACAGGAGGGGTTTGAACACTGAAGCTTTCTTT	CASSYRRGLNTEAFF
TRBD1	TRBV11-2	TRBJ1-4	.	TGTGCCAGCAGCCAGACAGGGTTTGGTGAAAAACTGTTTTTT	CASSQTGFGEKLFF
TRBD1	TRBV18	TRBJ2-7	.	TGTGCCAGCTCACCAGGGACAGGGGGAGTTTACGAGCAGTACTTC	CASSPGTGGVYEQYF
.	TRBV19	TRBJ2-5	.	TGTGCCAGTAGTATTCCAGGGTTTTCGCAAGAGACCCAGTACTTC	CASSIPGFSQETQYF
.	TRBV7-2	TRBJ2-5	few	TGTGCCAGCAGCTTAACTGTACAAGAGACCCAGTACTTC	CASSLTVQETQYF
TRBD1	TRBV5-6	TRBJ1-5	once	TGTGCCAGCAGCGTGGGACAGGGGGTTAATCAGCCCCAGCATTTT	CASSVGQGVNQPQHF
.	TRBV7-8	TRBJ1-3	.	TGTGCCAGCAGCTTCATCTCTGGAAACACCATATATTTT	CASSFISGNTIYF
.	TRBV28	TRBJ1-4	.	TGTGCCAGCAAGGAGGGGATACGTGAAAAACTGTTTTTT	CASKEGIREKLFF
.	TRBV27	TRBJ1-4	few	TGTGCCAGCAGAAAGGCGGGGACTAATGAAAAACTGTTTTTT	CASRKAGTNEKLFF
.	TRBV9	TRBJ2-7	once	TGTGCCAGCAGCGTAGATCACTCAGGAGAGCAGTACTTC	CASSVDHSGEQYF
.	TRBV5-1	TRBJ2-1	.	TGCGCCAGCAGCTTGGGGCTAGCTTACTACAATGAGCAGTTCTTC	CASSLGLAYYNEQFF
.	TRBV7-2	TRBJ1-5	few	TGTGCCAGCAGCTTATTGGGGGGAAAGAGCAATCAGCCCCAGCATTTT	CASSLLGGKSNQPQHF
.	TRBV6-6	TRBJ2-5	.	TGTGCCAGCAGTTACTTAGTATTGGAGACCCAGTACTTC	CASSYLVLETQYF
.	TRBV29-1	TRBJ1-4	medium-sized	TGCAGCGTTGAAGCGGGGGGGAACGAAAAACTGTTTTTT	CSVEAGGNEKLFF
TRBD1	TRBV28	TRBJ1-4	.	TGTGCCAGCAGTTTAACCGGACAGGGTAGTAATGAAAAACTGTTTTTT	CASSLTGQGSNEKLFF
TRBD1	TRBV19	TRBJ2-7	.	TGTGCCAGTGGGGACAGGGCCGAGCAGTACTTC	CASGDRAEQYF
.	TRBV3-1/TRBV3-2	TRBJ1-5	once	TGTGCCAGCAGCCATGGAGATCAGCCCCAGCATTTT	CASSHGDQPQHF
.	TRBV10-1	TRBJ1-2	.	TGCGCCAGCAGTGAGTCCGGGGGCTATGGCTACACCTTC	CASSESGGYGYTF
.	TRBV28	TRBJ1-1	.	TGTGCCCACGGTGTGAACACTGAAGCTTTCTTT	CAHGVNTEAFF
.	TRBV19	TRBJ1-5	few	TGTGCCAGTAGTAGGCAATTCGGCAATCAGCCCCAGCATTTT	CASSRQFGNQPQHF
.	TRBV9	TRBJ1-2	.	TGTGCCAGCAGCGTAGACCTTCGCAGGCCTGGCTACACCTTC	CASSVDLRRPGYTF
.	TRBV6-5	TRBJ2-7	.	TGTGCCAGCAGTTACTCGATCCTTCGGTCCTACGAGCAGTACTTC	CASSYSILRSYEQYF